One and the same sample provided the 26 T cell receptor beta chains below, sequenced in a study of molecular identifiers for immune sequencing clone quantification (dated by TCRdb to the late 2010s). The library was generated by PCR. Sequencing was performed on a NextSeq 500. TCRdb itself trimmed the public reads at Q25 with fastp, ran MiXCR and retained productive beta chains. Rows are combined by CDR3 protein, so each entry shows the most common genes and DNA. The sample table shows about 320,000 distinct CDR3 sequences, and roughly a quarter are seen once. 0.65% to 0.75% of the sample belongs to the ten largest clones. Sequencing input: naive CD8+ T cells from blood, with Jurkat cell RNA spiked in. Read against the paper, the sample's cell subset or site label means: FACS-sorted CD8+CD4-CCR7+CD45RA+ naive T cells. All receptors come from a human donor in good health. Some libraries in this study had Jurkat cell RNA spiked in.

The chain combines TRBV27 with TRBJ2-5; D ambiguous. The V end lost 4 bases, the J end lost 5 bases, and 20 bases lay between the germline ends. Per germline, CDR1 MNHEY and CDR2 SMNVEV (reference sequence). There are 16 residues in the CDR3. The CDR3 sequence is CASSSNLWSLEETQYF. The DNA of the CDR3 is TGTGCCAGCAGTTCAAACCTTTGGTCCCTCGAGGAGACCCAGTACTTC.

As regards this clonotype: A much bigger clone sits one base away, suggesting this may be a read error. The chain combines TRBV4-3 with TRBJ1-4, with 7 bases that match TRBD1. Germline lookup yields CDR1 LGHNA and CDR2 YSLEER. The CDR3 is made up of 15 amino acids. CDR3 bases: TGCGCCAGCAGCCGCCGGGACAGTCAGAATGGAAAACTGTTTTTT. Protein product: CASSRRDSQNGKLFF.

The table lists this clonotype with a few counts. This chain joins TRBV24-1 and TRBJ1-4; 8 bases line up with TRBD1. This CDR3 has 23 residues. CDR1 KGHDR and CDR2 SFDVKD come from the germline V gene. Trimming removed 3 bases from V and 5 bases from J; junction bases left unmatched: 28. The CDR3 DNA is TGTGCCACCAGTGATCCTGTGGACAGGGCAAGGAGTCATTTCAACATTAAGAATGAAAAACTGTTTTTT. Protein: CATSDPVDRARSHFNIKNEKLFF.

The genes are TRBV11-2 and TRBJ1-1; the match to TRBD1 covers 9 bases. Germline-derived CDR1 and CDR2 are SGHAT and FQNNGV. The CDR3 has 13 residues. Trimming removed 5 bases from V and 7 bases from J; junction bases left unmatched: 5. The CDR3 nucleotides are TGTGCCAGCAGCAGAGACAGGGGGGGTGAAGCTTTCTTT. Translation: CASSRDRGGEAFF.

Only a few counts were recorded for this clonotype. This chain uses TRBV5-8 with TRBJ2-3; unclear D gene. The CDR3 is made up of 13 amino acids. Trimming shortened V by 0 bases and J by 6 bases, and 8 bases separated the two germline ends. CDR1 is SGHTS, CDR2 YDEGEE, per germline. This CDR3 reads CASSLDSSDTQYF. The CDR3 bases are TGTGCCAGCAGCTTGGACTCTTCTGATACGCAGTATTTT.

This clonotype appeared many times. This chain uses TRBV7-2 with TRBJ2-3; D not certain. Looked up from germline, CDR1 is SGHTA and CDR2 is FQGNSA. The CDR3 is made up of 12 amino acids. With 5 bases removed from V and 6 bases from J, the gap between germline ends came to 9 bases. CDR3 sequence reads: CASSPYGDTQYF. The CDR3, as DNA: TGTGCCAGCAGCCCATATGGGGATACGCAGTATTTT.

The chain uses TRBV20-1 and TRBJ2-3; a weak D match, TRBD2 (5 bases). The CDR3 covers 14 residues. Per germline, CDR1 DFQATT and CDR2 SNEGSKA (reference sequence). The CDR3: CNANGNSGTDTQYF. CDR3 sequence (DNA): TGCAATGCCAACGGTAATAGCGGCACAGATACGCAGTATTTT.

Comment on this clonotype: A junction boundary mismatches the germline segment, possibly from a read error. The chain has TRBV19 and TRBJ1-4, with D unresolved. CDR1 and CDR2 (germline): LNHDA, SQIVND (reference sequence). This CDR3 region has 17 residues. The CDR3 nucleotides are TGTGCCAGTAGTCGGGTGAGGGCGCTGAGCGATAATGAAAAACTGTTATTT. Encoded protein: CASSRVRALSDNEKLLF. Filled out from reference TRBV19 and TRBJ1-4, the complete variable domain reads DGGITQSPKYLFRKEGQNVTLSCEQNLNHDAMYWYRQDPGQGLRLIYYSQIVNDFQKGDIAEGYSVSREKKESFPLTVTSAQKNPTAFYLCASSRVRALSDNEKLLFGSGTQLSVL.

The chain is built from TRBV15 and TRBJ2-1; TRBD1 matches 9 bases. The CDR3 loop spans 15 amino acids. Looked up from germline, CDR1 is LNHNV and CDR2 is YYDKDF (reference sequence). V trimming: 7 bases; J trimming: 3 bases; junction bases outside the gene matches: 7. The DNA of the CDR3 is TGTGCCACCACCTCCGGGACAGGGTACTACAATGAGCAGTTCTTC. It specifies CATTSGTGYYNEQFF.

This clonotype was counted at least ten times. V gene TRBV28 combines with J gene TRBJ2-2; no firm D call. In germline, CDR1 is MDHEN, CDR2 SYDVKM. This CDR3 has 15 amino acids. V dropped 5 bases and J dropped 0 bases, with 10 bases sitting between them. The CDR3 region has the DNA TGTGCCAGCAGTATAGGAATCGCGAACACCGGGGAGCTGTTTTTT. Residues: CASSIGIANTGELFF.

For this clonotype: The conserved closing phenylalanine or tryptophan is absent in this CDR3, likely reflecting a read error. This sequence joins TRBV5-3 and TRBJ2-7; D gene ambiguous. TRBV5-3 is an open reading frame, and its role is uncertain. This CDR3 region has 13 residues. Trimming stripped 8 bases from V and 3 bases from J, with 15 bases between. The CDR3 loop is CASSLKGYYEQYL. The CDR3 nucleotides read TGTGCCAGCAGCCTCAAGGGATACTACGAGCAGTACCTC.

This clonotype was seen a handful of times. The gene calls are TRBV6-2 or TRBV6-3 and TRBJ1-1; no reliable D call. V lost 0 bases and J 0 bases, leaving 11 bases between the germline ends. Germline V lookup: CDR1 MNHEY, CDR2 SVGEGT. This CDR3 spans 16 amino acids. CDR3 nucleotides: TGTGCCAGCAGTTACTCGGCTGCCTCTATGAACACTGAAGCTTTCTTT. The encoded protein is CASSYSAASMNTEAFF.

This chain joins TRBV30 and TRBJ2-6; D uncertain. V shed 8 bases and J shed 0 bases, with 14 bases lying between them. Per germline, CDR1 GTSNPN and CDR2 SVGIG (reference sequence). The CDR3 covers 15 residues. CDR3 sequence reads: CARLLGLSGANVLTF. The CDR3 nucleotides are TGTGCCCGTTTGCTGGGCCTCTCTGGGGCCAACGTCCTGACTTTC.

There are a few counts of this clonotype. The chain combines TRBV15 with TRBJ2-2; D is uncertain. V lost 0 bases, J lost 5 bases, and 10 bases lay in between. This CDR3 is 15 amino acids long. Germline lookup yields CDR1 LNHNV and CDR2 YYDKDF (reference sequence). CDR3 DNA sequence: TGTGCCACCAGCAGAGATCCCGGAGATACCGGGGAGCTGTTTTTT. The encoded protein is CATSRDPGDTGELFF. Full variable domain (missing parts from reference TRBV15 and TRBJ2-2): DAMVIQNPRYQVTQFGKPVTLSCSQTLNHNVMYWYQQKSSQAPKLLFHYYDKDFNNEADTPDNFQSRRPNTSFCFLDIRSPGLGDTAMYLCATSRDPGDTGELFFGEGSRLTVL.

Worth noting for this clonotype: The junction shows a germline mismatch at one end, possibly a read error. The chain is built from TRBV28 and TRBJ2-3; no clear D. Per the germline V gene, CDR1 is MDHEN and CDR2 is SYDVKM. This CDR3 is 16 amino acids long. In DNA form, the CDR3 reads TGTGCCTGCAGTTTAACTGTCCCCTCAGGCACAGATACGCAGTATTTT. Amino acid sequence: CACSLTVPSGTDTQYF.

This clonotype was recorded many times. This chain joins TRBV12-3 or TRBV12-4 and TRBJ1-3, with D possibly TRBD1 on 5 matching bases. The V end lost 1 base, the J end lost 9 bases, and 7 bases lay between the germline ends. The CDR3 spans 12 residues. The CDR3, as DNA: TGTGCCAGCAGTTTAGGGGACGGCACCATATATTTT. Encoded protein: CASSLGDGTIYF.

This clonotype has a handful of counts. This chain links TRBV19 with TRBJ2-2, with D possibly matching TRBD1 (5 bases). The CDR3 runs to 13 residues. Trimming shortened V by 10 bases and J by 6 bases, and 15 bases separated the two germline ends. CDR1 is LNHDA and CDR2 is SQIVND in the germline V gene (reference sequence). The CDR3 region is CATESTVSGELFF. In DNA form, the CDR3 reads TGTGCCACCGAGTCGACAGTTTCCGGGGAGCTGTTTTTT.

This clonotype has a single count. This clone may be a read error of a much larger clone one base away. V and J are TRBV4-3 and TRBJ2-7; TRBD1 might be the D (5 bases). This CDR3 comprises 16 residues. Germline-derived CDR1 and CDR2 are LGHNA and YSLEER. CDR3 amino acids: CASGQDLGRVSYEQYF. The CDR3, as DNA: TGCGCCAGCGGCCAAGATTTGGGCAGGGTCTCCTACGAGCAGTACTTC.

This chain joins TRBV4-1 and TRBJ2-7; no clear D. Trimming pared 1 base from V and 2 bases from J, leaving 6 bases between. CDR1 and CDR2 from the germline V gene are MGHRA and YSYEKL. The CDR3 loop spans 13 amino acids. CDR3 bases: TGCGCCAGCAGCCAAGGGACGACCTACGAGCAGTACTTC. It translates to CASSQGTTYEQYF.

This clonotype was picked up many times. The chain has TRBV2 and TRBJ1-5, with TRBD1 matching 9 bases. The CDR3 extends over 15 amino acids. Germline CDR1 and CDR2: SNHLY and FYNNEI. Trimming took 6 bases from V and 0 from J; bases not matched to a gene: 3. The CDR3 nucleotides are TGTGCCAGCAGAGAACAGGGGGCTAGCAATCAGCCCCAGCATTTT. Encoded protein: CASREQGASNQPQHF.

This clonotype was counted between two and nine times. CDR3 nucleotides: TGTGCCAGCAGGAGCTTTAGACAGCCGAACACTGAAGCTTTCTTT. Translated: CASRSFRQPNTEAFF. The V gene is TRBV6-4, the J gene TRBJ1-1, with D possibly matching TRBD1 (5 bases). The CDR3 extends over 15 amino acids. Germline V gene lookup returns CDR1 MRHNA and CDR2 SNTAGT. V was pared by 6 bases and J by 1 base, with 15 bases between.

Only a few counts were recorded for this clonotype. The chain combines TRBV19 with TRBJ2-7; D call uncertain. Trimming took 3 bases from V and 3 from J, leaving 12 bases between them. Germline loops: CDR1 LNHDA, CDR2 SQIVND (reference sequence). This CDR3 spans 14 amino acids. CDR3 protein: CASSMSGSYYEQYF. The CDR3 DNA sequence: TGTGCCAGTAGTATGTCCGGCAGTTACTACGAGCAGTACTTC.

A remark on this clonotype: The germline gene is not matched at one end of the junction; a read error may be the cause. The chain is built from TRBV7-2 and TRBJ2-5; D possibly corresponds to TRBD2 (5 bases). CDR1 and CDR2 (germline): SGHTA, FQGNSA. CDR3 length: 15 residues. The CDR3 loop is CASSYGNPRQETPYF. CDR3 bases: TGTGCCAGCAGCTACGGGAATCCGCGACAAGAGACCCCGTACTTC. The complete variable domain, with remaining parts taken from reference TRBV7-2 and TRBJ2-5, reads GAGVSQSPSNKVTEKGKDVELRCDPISGHTALYWYRQSLGQGLEFLIYFQGNSAPDKSGLPSDRFSAERTGGSVSTLTIQRTQQEDSAVYLCASSYGNPRQETPYFGPGTRLLVL.

This chain connects TRBV7-9 to TRBJ2-7; D unclear. V was shortened by 5 bases and J by 0 bases, with 11 bases between the two germline ends. The CDR3 is made up of 14 amino acids. Germline CDR1 is SEHNR and CDR2 is FQNEAQ (reference sequence). The CDR3 region has the DNA TGTGCCAGCAGCCCGGTGTGGAGCTCCTACGAGCAGTACTTC. This codes for CASSPVWSSYEQYF.

This clonotype was detected many times. This chain links TRBV19 with TRBJ1-5; no firm D call. Germline-derived CDR1 and CDR2 are LNHDA and SQIVND (reference sequence). The CDR3 totals 14 residues. V lost 5 bases to trimming and J lost 6 bases, with 14 bases between them. CDR3 loop: CASSWGTAGQPQHF. Here the CDR3 DNA reads TGTGCCAGTAGTTGGGGAACAGCGGGTCAGCCCCAGCATTTT.

The sample holds many counts of this clonotype. V usage is TRBV29-1 and J usage is TRBJ1-1, with 7 positions matching TRBD1. This CDR3 is 14 amino acids long. The trim removed 1 base at V and 2 bases at J, leaving 4 bases unmatched. CDR1 SQVTM and CDR2 ANQGSEA come from the germline V gene. The CDR3 here is CSVEGDSINTEAFF. The CDR3 DNA sequence: TGCAGCGTTGAAGGGGACAGTATAAACACTGAAGCTTTCTTT.